The entry below gives a single T cell receptor beta chain sequence along with its context. Its antigen has not been determined. No base quality information exists; no much larger clone differs at one position. Reading the germline V gene gives CDR1 SGHRS and CDR2 YFSETQ. V has 1 base trimmed and J has 5 bases trimmed; junction bases matching no gene number 10. The CDR3 numbers 18 residues from cysteine through phenylalanine. Of the read, only the CDR3 DNA is kept; its 54 bases are in frame from base 1. The immunoSEQ Assay, a bias-controlled multiplex PCR, was used to amplify TCRbeta CDR3 regions from genomic DNA. In the source study's methods: The number of nucleated cells in each sample was estimated from the amplification of reference gene primers within the assay. To quantify the absolute abundance of each unique TCRbeta CDR3 rearrangement, sequence reads were collapsed and filtered. For each sample, productive Simpson clonality was calculated as the square root of Simpson's diversity index over productive rearrangements. This immuneACCESS table, as held by TCRdb, lists in-frame sequences with V and J called but not all clones. Of the missing ones, under half trace to an unresolved V gene in checked studies; the others have no known cause. For V, J and clone size, that table is used; D and trimming come from the DNA. In all, the sample holds about 300,000 clones, and roughly 89% of those were seen once. The top ten hold 1.5% to 2% of the sample.

Enrolling through a virtual design, the prospective study's participants ranged in age from roughly 18 to 90 years and lived across roughly 24 United States geographic areas. To assign participants to cohorts, the prospective study relied on clinical history that participants themselves reported in a screening survey and a study questionnaire. ImmuneRACE Cohort 3 recovered participants were defined by two consecutive negative NP/OP PCR tests, healthcare professional clearance, or symptom resolution. In the prospective study, mobile phlebotomists collected whole blood, serum and a nasopharyngeal or oropharyngeal swab from each participant. Participants in the prospective study had the option to provide additional blood draws and questionnaires over an approximately 2-month period. Before DNA extraction, blood samples from the prospective study were shipped at room temperature or frozen. This specimen comes from a study of blood T cell repertoires in COVID-19 (dated by TCRdb to about 2020). Turning to the overall study: Samples covering the acute and convalescent phases of COVID-19 were provided by collaborators in the United States, Italy and Spain. The prospective study material was composed of cDNA or gDNA derived from T cells, B-cell-depleted T cells, or PBMCs. The dataset comprised deeply sampled blood TCRbeta repertoires from subjects exposed to, actively infected with, or recovered from COVID-19. The repertoires were released in a freely available public database intended as a resource for research on the immune response to SARS-CoV-2. The samples were drawn from the first 160 participants of the ongoing ImmuneRACE study and from 950 to 1,500 subjects provided by 6 global collaborators. Nearly every sample came with metadata listing a de-identified subject ID, COVID-19 status, age in years and sex. HLA class I and class II types, where available, came from metadata supplied by the sample provider rather than from assay-based typing.

Summary of the overall study and its limitations: The amount of clinical and demographic metadata varied by source and participant and was provided uncurated.

Sequenced sample: PBMCs or T cells enriched from blood (not recorded which). Recombination linked TRBV5-1 to TRBJ2-1, and 12 bases in between align with TRBD2. The clonotype originates from a woman aged 40 to 50 who had recovered from COVID-19. The nucleotide sequence reads TGCGCCAGCAGCTTGATAGGGTTACTAGCGGGAGGTGACAATGAGCAGTTCTTC. Its protein reads: CASSLIGLLAGGDNEQFF.